This T cell receptor (beta chain) came from a study of T cells in Graves' hyperthyroidism and ophthalmopathy. At least ten counts were recorded for this clonotype. Its antigen is not identified. The ends lost 4 bases at V and 1 base at J; junction bases unmatched: 4. This CDR3 has 14 residues. The V gene's germline CDR1 is SGHDT and CDR2 YYEEEE. Template material for amplifying TCR beta CDR3 regions consisted of RNA transcripts. An initial round of RT-PCR targeting the TCR CDR3 relied on the HTBI primer set. TCRdb reprocessed the multiplex PCR reads via MiXCR and lists one record per CDR3 protein. The data contain around 300,000 distinct CDR3 sequences, 12% to 15% of them seen just once; the ten biggest clones take up 6.5% to 10%. Stable disease denoted Graves' hyperthyroidism without ophthalmopathy progression within 18 months. Diagnostic assessment was based on clinical symptoms, serum thyroxine and TRAb, thyroid ultrasound and orbital computed tomography.

Study-wide results and caveats: Before onset, by a median of approximately 6.2 months, the model predicted ophthalmopathy.

Material for sequencing was blood. The chain links TRBV5-6 to TRBJ2-5, with TRBD2 matching 7 bases. The receptor's source is a woman aged 40 to 50 with Graves' hyperthyroidism. DNA of the CDR3: TGTGCCAGCAGCGCCGGGACTACCCAAGAGACCCAGTACTTC. It yields the protein CASSAGTTQETQYF.